The 25 T cell receptor beta chains given below trace back to one sample, sequenced in a study of shared clonotypes between healthy human individuals. TCRdb keeps only in-frame clones here, not all; method: immunoSEQ multiplex PCR. The table lists a few hundred thousand clones, about 96% of them singletons, with around 0.06% in the top ten. Sequenced input: naive CD4+ T cells sorted from blood. The subset was: CD45RA+ positively selected. The receptors here all came from a woman in her twenties or thirties in good health.

This clone is a singleton in its sample. The V call is TRBV9, the J call TRBJ2-1, with 7 positions matching TRBD2. CDR3 size: 17 residues. CDR1 is SGDLS, CDR2 YYNGEE, per germline. With 4 bases clipped from V and 4 bases from J, the junction kept 14 bases outside the gene matches. CDR3 DNA sequence: TGTGCCAGCAGCCTGGACACAAGGGGACTACTTTACAATGAGCAGTTCTTC. It codes for CASSLDTRGLLYNEQFF.

The V call is TRBV5-1, the J call TRBJ2-3; D remains unclear. The CDR3 totals 14 residues. Germline loops: CDR1 SGHRS, CDR2 YFSETQ. Trimming removed 0 bases from V and 1 base from J, with 6 bases in between. The CDR3 sequence is CASSLDYGTDTQYF. The CDR3 DNA reads as TGCGCCAGCAGCTTGGACTACGGCACAGATACGCAGTATTTT. The full variable domain, in which reference TRBV5-1 and TRBJ2-3 provide the parts outside the CDR3, is KAGVTQTPRYLIKTRGQQVTLSCSPISGHRSVSWYQQTPGQGLQFLFEYFSETQRNKGNFPGRFSGRQFSNSRSEMNVSTLELGDSALYLCASSLDYGTDTQYFGPGTRLTVL.

The rearrangement links TRBV5-6 to TRBJ1-4, with 12 positions matching TRBD1. J gave up 8 bases and V 4 bases, and 9 bases lay outside the gene matches. CDR1 and CDR2 from the germline V gene are SGHDT and YYEEEE. This CDR3 spans 16 amino acids. The CDR3 reads CASSRGTGGAREKLFF. The CDR3 DNA is TGTGCCAGCAGCCGGGGGACAGGGGGCGCGAGGGAAAAACTGTTTTTT.

The J gene is TRBJ2-1, the V gene TRBV28; D is unresolved. Germline assignment: CDR1 MDHEN and CDR2 SYDVKM. Deletions cut 2 bases from V and 6 bases from J, with 8 bases between. This CDR3 comprises 13 residues. The CDR3: CASSLGLINEQFF. Written as DNA, the CDR3 is TGTGCCAGCAGTTTAGGGCTGATCAATGAGCAGTTCTTC.

This clone was seen once. The gene calls are TRBV30 and TRBJ1-5; 10 positions agree with TRBD1. This CDR3 comprises 19 residues. J was trimmed by 2 bases and V by 2 bases; bases with no gene match: 15. Germline loops: CDR1 GTSNPN, CDR2 SVGIG (reference sequence). The CDR3 loop is CAWSPGQGGFGGGNQPQHF. CDR3 nucleotides: TGTGCCTGGAGTCCCGGACAGGGGGGGTTCGGCGGTGGCAATCAGCCCCAGCATTTT. Variable domain in full (rest from reference TRBV30 and TRBJ1-5): SQTIHQWPATLVQPVGSPLSLECTVEGTSNPNLYWYRQAAGRGLQLLFYSVGIGQISSEVPQNLSASRPQDRQFILSSKKLLLSDSGFYLCAWSPGQGGFGGGNQPQHFGDGTRLSIL.

The V call is TRBV7-9, the J call TRBJ2-1; D ambiguous. CDR3 length: 16 residues. The V gene lost 5 bases and the J gene lost 5 bases, with 19 bases spanning the gap. In germline, CDR1 is SEHNR, CDR2 FQNEAQ (reference sequence). The CDR3 here is CASSRRNGRLNNEQFF. The CDR3 DNA sequence: TGTGCCAGCAGCCGTAGAAACGGACGACTTAACAATGAGCAGTTCTTC.

On this clone: Other nucleotide sequences from this sample produce the same CDR3. This chain links TRBV7-9 with TRBJ2-2; 11 bases are shared with TRBD2. V was pared by 1 base and J by 5 bases, with 0 bases of the junction left unmatched. Germline-derived CDR1 and CDR2 are SEHNR and FQNEAQ (reference sequence). The CDR3 loop spans 15 amino acids. The CDR3 DNA sequence: TGTGCCAGCAGCTTAGGACTAGCGGGAACCGGGGAGCTGTTTTTT. Protein sequence: CASSLGLAGTGELFF.

The V and J genes are TRBV13 and TRBJ2-3, with 7 positions matching TRBD2. CDR3 length: 15 residues. The ends lost 3 bases at V and 1 base at J; junction bases unmatched: 4. Germline V gene data show CDR1 as PRHDT and CDR2 as FYEKMQ (reference sequence). In DNA, the CDR3 is TGTGCCAGCAGCTTCCCCGCGGGGGGCACAGATACGCAGTATTTT. The encoded protein is CASSFPAGGTDTQYF.

V is TRBV6-1 and J is TRBJ2-7; 8 bases agree with TRBD1. The CDR3 runs to 15 residues. Germline CDR1 and CDR2: MNHNS and SASEGT. Trimming took 6 bases from V and 1 from J; bases not matched to a gene: 8. CDR3 loop: CASRPYRGTSYEQYF. The CDR3 DNA is TGTGCCAGCAGACCTTACAGGGGGACTTCCTACGAGCAGTACTTC.

The rearrangement joins TRBV11-2 to TRBJ1-5, with D possibly TRBD1 on 5 matching bases. The CDR3 consists of 15 residues. Trimming took off 1 base at V and 0 bases at J, with 7 bases between the two ends. CDR1 is SGHAT and CDR2 is FQNNGV in the germline V gene. The CDR3 spells CASSLAGNSNQPQHF. The CDR3 coding sequence is TGTGCCAGCAGCTTAGCAGGGAATAGCAATCAGCCCCAGCATTTT. Combining the CDR3 with reference TRBV11-2 and TRBJ1-5 gives the whole variable domain EAGVAQSPRYKIIEKRQSVAFWCNPISGHATLYWYQQILGQGPKLLIQFQNNGVVDDSQLPKDRFSAERLKGVDSTLKIQPAKLEDSAVYLCASSLAGNSNQPQHFGDGTRLSIL.

This clone was seen a handful of times. V gene TRBV6-6 combines with J gene TRBJ1-3; D unclear. V was shortened by 5 bases and J by 11 bases, with 13 bases between the two germline ends. The CDR3 consists of 12 residues. Germline-derived CDR1 and CDR2 are MNHNY and SVGAGI (reference sequence). CDR3 region: CASSGTVGAIYF. CDR3 sequence (DNA): TGTGCCAGCAGTGGAACCGTTGGCGCCATATATTTT.

The chain joins TRBV2 to TRBJ1-2; D not certain. Germline loops: CDR1 SNHLY, CDR2 FYNNEI. Trimming took off 8 bases at V and 8 bases at J, with 18 bases between the two ends. The CDR3 runs to 13 residues. CDR3 amino acids: CASCWESSRGYTF. In DNA, the CDR3 is TGTGCCAGCTGCTGGGAATCGAGTAGGGGCTACACCTTC. The entire variable domain, with the rest obtained from reference TRBV2 and TRBJ1-2, is as follows: EPEVTQTPSHQVTQMGQEVILRCVPISNHLYFYWYRQILGQKVEFLVSFYNNEISEKSEIFDDQFSVERPDGSNFTLKIRSTKLEDSAMYFCASCWESSRGYTFGSGTRLTVV.

Only one count was recorded for this clone. The V call is TRBV11-3, the J call TRBJ2-3; TRBD1 agrees at 10 bases. This CDR3 spans 15 amino acids. The V gene's germline CDR1 is SGHNT and CDR2 YENEEA. V lost 4 bases, J lost 2 bases, and 3 bases stayed unmatched. The DNA of the CDR3 is TGTGCCAGCAGCTCGACAGGGGGCCCCACAGATACGCAGTATTTT. Translation: CASSSTGGPTDTQYF.

The chain couples TRBV7-2 to TRBJ2-7; D is possibly TRBD2 (5 bases). V was clipped by 3 bases and J by 3 bases, with 12 bases between them. Germline values: CDR1 SGHTA, CDR2 FQGNSA. This CDR3 has 14 amino acids. CDR3 nucleotides: TGTGCCAGCAGCTTCACGGGAAGAGACTACGAGCAGTACTTC. Translating gives CASSFTGRDYEQYF.

Here the CDR3 reads CASSVGQVPPPGYTF. The CDR3 bases are TGTGCCAGCAGTGTGGGACAGGTCCCACCCCCTGGCTACACCTTC. V gene TRBV2 combines with J gene TRBJ1-2, with 8 bases that match TRBD1. The CDR3 has 15 amino acids. Germline CDR1 is SNHLY and CDR2 is FYNNEI. V lost 4 bases and J lost 7; bases outside the gene matches: 11.

The V call is TRBV7-9, the J call TRBJ2-1, with 10 bases identical to TRBD2. V trimming: 0 bases; J trimming: 4 bases; junction bases outside the gene matches: 6. The germline V gene encodes CDR1 SEHNR and CDR2 FQNEAQ (reference sequence). The CDR3 consists of 17 residues. This CDR3 reads CASSLAFTSGVYNEQFF. Written as DNA, the CDR3 is TGTGCCAGCAGCTTAGCCTTTACTAGCGGGGTATACAATGAGCAGTTCTTC. Full variable domain (missing parts from reference TRBV7-9 and TRBJ2-1): DTGVSQNPRHKITKRGQNVTFRCDPISEHNRLYWYRQTLGQGPEFLTYFQNEAQLEKSRLLSDRFSAERPKGSFSTLEIQRTEQGDSAMYLCASSLAFTSGVYNEQFFGPGTRLTVL.

The CDR3 DNA reads TGTGCCAGCAGCAAAGCTTTACTAGCGGGAGGTTTCTACGAGCAGTACTTC. Translation gives CASSKALLAGGFYEQYF. The rearrangement joins TRBV21-1 to TRBJ2-5; the table calls TRBD2, which could not be checked here. The DNA end lines up better with TRBJ2-7; the J call may be wrong. TRBV21-1 is annotated as a pseudogene. There are 17 residues in the CDR3.

The V call is TRBV28, the J call TRBJ2-7, with D perhaps matching TRBD1 (5 bases). CDR1 is MDHEN and CDR2 is SYDVKM in the germline V gene. Trimming pared 2 bases from V and 2 bases from J, leaving 7 bases between. The CDR3 loop spans 13 amino acids. This CDR3 reads CASSLDRTYEQYF. Here the CDR3 DNA reads TGTGCCAGCAGTTTAGACAGAACCTACGAGCAGTACTTC.

A remark on this clone: At the DNA level, this CDR3 is encoded by other sequences in the same sample as well. The chain is built from TRBV9 and TRBJ1-5, with D tentatively TRBD1 (6 bases). CDR3 size: 15 residues. Germline CDR1 is SGDLS and CDR2 is YYNGEE. V was cut by 0 bases and J by 4 bases, with 11 bases left in between. The CDR3 DNA sequence: TGTGCCAGCAGCGTAGGAGGAGGGGGAAATCAGCCCCAGCATTTT. Its protein is CASSVGGGGNQPQHF.

J is TRBJ2-1 and V is TRBV28; 10 nucleotides agree with TRBD1. This CDR3 comprises 15 residues. With V trimmed by 7 bases and J by 2 bases, 5 bases remained unmatched. Germline V gene lookup returns CDR1 MDHEN and CDR2 SYDVKM. The CDR3 nucleotides are TGTGCCAGCAACCCGGGACAGGGGCCCTACAATGAGCAGTTCTTC. Translating it yields CASNPGQGPYNEQFF.

This clone was picked up a small number of times. The chain couples TRBV7-7 to TRBJ1-5; unclear D gene. This CDR3 contains 13 residues. CDR1 SSHAT and CDR2 FNYEAQ come from the germline V gene (reference sequence). Trimming left V 5 bases short and J 8 bases short, with 13 bases between. The DNA of the CDR3 is TGTGCCAGCAGCCCCGGGCCTGGGAAGCCCCAGCATTTT. It translates to CASSPGPGKPQHF.

This chain connects TRBV10-2 to TRBJ2-7, with D unresolved. Trimming took off 0 bases at V and 11 bases at J, with 11 bases between the two ends. The CDR3 spans 12 residues. Germline CDR1 reads WSHSY; CDR2 reads SAAADI. CDR3 sequence: CASSESIDREYF. The CDR3 nucleotides read TGCGCCAGCAGTGAGTCGATCGATCGTGAGTACTTC.

The chain combines TRBV5-1 with TRBJ2-7; the match to TRBD1 covers 7 bases. This CDR3 is 14 amino acids long. The V segment lost 4 bases and the J segment 0 bases; nucleotides outside the gene matches: 4. Germline V CDR1 and CDR2: SGHRS, YFSETQ. The CDR3 region has the DNA TGCGCCAGCAGCAACGGACAGGTCTCCTACGAGCAGTACTTC. This sequence encodes CASSNGQVSYEQYF.

The chain has TRBV2 and TRBJ2-2; 11 bases map to TRBD2. After removal of 5 bases from V and 2 bases from J, the junction contained 4 bases not matched to a gene. Germline CDR1 is SNHLY and CDR2 is FYNNEI. The CDR3 has 16 amino acids. The CDR3 nucleotides read TGTGCCAGCAGTTCGACTAGCGGGATAAACACCGGGGAGCTGTTTTTT. This gives the protein CASSSTSGINTGELFF.

The V gene is TRBV2, the J gene TRBJ2-5; the match to TRBD1 covers 7 bases. TRBJ2-7 matches the DNA end more closely, so the J call is doubtful. This CDR3 comprises 13 residues. Looked up from germline, CDR1 is SNHLY and CDR2 is FYNNEI. As DNA, the CDR3 is TGTGCCAGCATAAGGACAGGAACCTACGAGCAGTACTTC. Translating it yields CASIRTGTYEQYF.